Below, 8 T cell receptor beta chains from the same sample are listed, as sequenced in a study of cytomegalovirus exposure and HLA in healthy donors. Use of 60 Vbeta and 13 Jbeta primers characterized the PCR. TCRdb keeps only in-frame clones here, not all; method: immunoSEQ multiplex PCR. The sample lists 65,000 to 90,000 clones, roughly three quarters seen once, with 2.5% to 3.5% in the top ten. Material: PBMCs. These receptors were collected from a man aged 35 to 55 in good health and CMV-seronegative.

The chain joins TRBV10-3 to TRBJ2-5; 12 nucleotides agree with TRBD1. There are 15 residues in the CDR3. CDR1 and CDR2 (germline): ENHRY, SYGVKD. V dropped 6 bases and J dropped 5; count of bases not matched to a gene: 7. CDR3 nucleotide sequence: TGTGCCATCAGGGGTCGGGACAGGGGGCAGGAGACCCAGTACTTC. The encoded protein is CAIRGRDRGQETQYF.

V gene TRBV6-6 combines with J gene TRBJ2-5; D possibly corresponds to TRBD2 (5 bases). V was clipped by 6 bases and J by 4 bases, with 15 bases between them. The CDR3 loop spans 14 amino acids. CDR1 is MNHNY and CDR2 is SVGAGI in the germline V gene (reference sequence). The CDR3 region has the DNA TGTGCCAGCAGCCGTCGGGCCCGGGGAGAGACCCAGTACTTC. Amino acid sequence: CASSRRARGETQYF.

This chain links TRBV4-2 with TRBJ2-1; D perhaps matches TRBD2 (6 bases). V gave up 8 bases and J gave up 0 bases, with 14 bases separating them. Germline CDR1 is LGHNA and CDR2 is YNFKEQ. The CDR3 is 15 residues long. Here the CDR3 reads CASQSRGSSYNEQFF. The CDR3 nucleotides read TGTGCCAGCCAATCCCGGGGGAGCTCCTACAATGAGCAGTTCTTC.

This clone has just one count. The chain has TRBV7-8 and TRBJ1-4, with no clear D. Germline V gene data show CDR1 as SGHVS and CDR2 as FQNEAQ. The CDR3 has 14 amino acids. Trimming shortened V by 2 bases and J by 5 bases, and 9 bases separated the two germline ends. The CDR3 region has the DNA TGTGCCAGCAGCTTATTACAGATGAATGAAAAACTGTTTTTT. Translating gives CASSLLQMNEKLFF. Supplemented by reference TRBV7-8 and TRBJ1-4, the full variable domain reads GAGVSQSPRYKVAKRGQDVALRCDPISGHVSLFWYQQALGQGPEFLTYFQNEAQLDKSGLPSDRFFAERPEGSVSTLKIQRTQQEDSAVYLCASSLLQMNEKLFFGSGTQLSVL.

V and J are TRBV5-1 and TRBJ2-5, with TRBD1 matching over 12 bases. With V trimmed by 6 bases and J by 5 bases, 11 bases remained unmatched. The CDR3 spans 16 residues. Germline V gene sequence: CDR1 SGHRS, CDR2 YFSETQ. The CDR3 region has the DNA TGCGCCAGCACTCCTTGGGGACAGGGGGCTCAGGAGACCCAGTACTTC. Translated: CASTPWGQGAQETQYF.

V and J are TRBV7-3 and TRBJ2-2; tentative D call: TRBD1 (6 bases). V was pared by 1 base and J by 6 bases, with 6 bases between. The CDR3 spans 13 residues. Germline V CDR1 and CDR2: SGHTA, FQGTGA. The CDR3 sequence: CASSLKGAGELFF. For the CDR3, the DNA is TGTGCCAGCAGCTTAAAGGGGGCCGGGGAGCTGTTTTTT.

The chain carries TRBV4-2 and TRBJ2-2, with 9 nucleotides matching TRBD1. The V and J ends lost 3 bases and 4 bases, in that order; junction bases with no gene match: 3. This CDR3 is 15 amino acids long. CDR1 and CDR2 from the germline V gene are LGHNA and YNFKEQ. The CDR3: CASSQDRGLTGELFF. CDR3 DNA: TGTGCCAGCAGCCAGGACAGGGGTCTCACCGGGGAGCTGTTTTTT.

The chain recombines TRBV5-1 with TRBJ2-5; the D gene is possibly TRBD2 (6 bases). The J call is doubtful: the DNA matches TRBJ2-7 better. CDR1 is SGHRS, CDR2 YFSETQ, per germline. CDR3 length: 15 residues. As DNA, the CDR3 is TGCGCCAGCAGCTTTCTCTCCGGGGAGGCCTACGAGCAGTACTTC. It is translated as CASSFLSGEAYEQYF.